The clone carrying this T cell receptor beta chain has a single count. Its specificity is not known. This entry belongs to a study of shared clonotypes between healthy human individuals. The study, taken as a whole, reports: There were few donors, and this limited the genetic and exposure-history diversity represented.

The CDR3 spans 15 residues. V trimming: 3 bases; J trimming: 11 bases; junction bases outside the gene matches: 15. Looked up from germline, CDR1 is SGHRS and CDR2 is YFSETQ. Splitting the CD4+ cells yielded a CD45RA+ naive subset and a CD45RA-negative memory subset. Each subset's genomic DNA was split evenly across several immunoSEQ plates. TCRdb keeps only in-frame clones here, not all; method: immunoSEQ multiplex PCR. There are approximately 1.5 million clones in the sample; roughly 98.5% occur only once, and approximately 0.4% lies in the top ten. The material sequenced was naive CD4+ T cells sorted from blood. Subset meaning: CD45RA+ positively selected. The V and J genes are TRBV5-1 and TRBJ1-1; 8 nucleotides line up with TRBD1. The clonotype originates from a man younger than 40 in good health. The CDR3 DNA follows: TGCGCCAGCAGCTCCTCCTGGGCCAGGGGGCCTCCGGCTTTCTTT. As protein: CASSSSWARGPPAFF.